This T cell receptor (beta chain) appears in the sequencing data of a study of blood T cell repertoires in COVID-19. Researchers sorted participants into cohorts using their self-reported clinical history. Before being deemed recovered, Cohort 3 donors had two negative PCRs, clearance, or symptom resolution. CDR1 is MGHRA and CDR2 is YSYEKL in the germline V gene. The CDR3 is made up of 14 amino acids. V lost 4 bases and J lost 1, with 10 bases in between. Per the original methods: Reference gene primer amplification gave estimated nucleated cell counts. The repertoire was sequenced with immunoSEQ multiplex PCR; TCRdb's copy has only in-frame clones and lacks some. That table is the source of V, J and clone size, and D and trimming were worked out from the DNA. The sample comprises some 330,000 clones, 80% to 90% of which are singletons, and about 4% rests with the top ten.

This clonotype was obtained from a young man who had recovered from COVID-19. The chain joins TRBV4-1 to TRBJ2-5; D uncertain. The specimen sequenced was PBMCs or T cells enriched from blood (not recorded which). The CDR3 DNA sequence: TGCGCCAGCAGCCCCCCGCGGCGCCAAGAGACCCAGTACTTC. Translated: CASSPPRRQETQYF.